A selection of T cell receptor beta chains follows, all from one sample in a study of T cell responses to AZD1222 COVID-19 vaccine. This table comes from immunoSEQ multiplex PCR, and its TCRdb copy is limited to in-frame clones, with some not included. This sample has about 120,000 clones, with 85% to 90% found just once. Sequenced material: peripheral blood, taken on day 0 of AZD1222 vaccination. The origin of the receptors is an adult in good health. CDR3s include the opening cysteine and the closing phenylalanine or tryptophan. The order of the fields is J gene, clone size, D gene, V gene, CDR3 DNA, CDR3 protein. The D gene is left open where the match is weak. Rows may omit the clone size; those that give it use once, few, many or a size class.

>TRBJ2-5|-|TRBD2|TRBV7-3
TGTGCCAGCAGCCTTCATAGCGGGGTGAGAAGGGAGACCCAGTACTTC
CASSLHSGVRRETQYF
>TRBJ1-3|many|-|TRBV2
TGTGCCAGCAGTCCCGGACTCCCTGGAAACACCATATATTTT
CASSPGLPGNTIYF
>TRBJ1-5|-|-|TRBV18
TGTGCCAGCTCACCACAGGAGAATAGCAATCAGCCCCAGCATTTT
CASSPQENSNQPQHF
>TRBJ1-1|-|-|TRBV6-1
TGTGCCAGCAGTGACCGTCAGGGGTATACTGAAGCTTTCTTT
CASSDRQGYTEAFF
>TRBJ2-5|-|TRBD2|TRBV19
TGTGCCAGTAGTGTTCGGCGGGGGAGTGAGACCCAGTACTTC
CASSVRRGSETQYF
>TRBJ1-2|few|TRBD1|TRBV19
TGTGCCAGTAGATTTACAGGGGGGACCTCCTATGGCTACACCTTC
CASRFTGGTSYGYTF
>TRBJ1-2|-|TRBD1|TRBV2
TGTGCCACCGGAGGGACAGCCTATGGCTACACCTTC
CATGGTAYGYTF
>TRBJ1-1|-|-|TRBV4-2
TGTGCCAGCAGCCAAGCGAGGGGCTACACTGAAGCTTTCTTT
CASSQARGYTEAFF
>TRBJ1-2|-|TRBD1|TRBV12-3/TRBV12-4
TGTGCCAGCAGTTCGGGACAGTGGTATGGCTACACCTTC
CASSSGQWYGYTF
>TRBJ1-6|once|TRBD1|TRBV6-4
TGTGCCAGCAGTGACTCCACAGGGGGTAATTCACCCCTCCACTTT
CASSDSTGGNSPLHF
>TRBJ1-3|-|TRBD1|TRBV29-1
TGCAGCGGAACAGGGGGTGGAAACACCATATATTTT
CSGTGGGNTIYF
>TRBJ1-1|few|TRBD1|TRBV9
TGTGCCAGCAGCGCCCTCGGGACAGATGGGAACACTGAAGCTTTCTTT
CASSALGTDGNTEAFF
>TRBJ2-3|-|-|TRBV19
TGTGCCAGTAGTATTGGCAGCCGCACAGATACGCAGTATTTT
CASSIGSRTDTQYF
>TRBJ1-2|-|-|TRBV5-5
TGTGCCAGCAGCGTCCTCGTTATCTCGAGACGGACAGATTATGGCTACACCTTC
CASSVLVISRRTDYGYTF
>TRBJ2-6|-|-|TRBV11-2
TGTGCCAGCAGCTTAGGATGGGGCCTCCAAGGATCTGGGGCCAACGTCCTGACTTTC
CASSLGWGLQGSGANVLTF
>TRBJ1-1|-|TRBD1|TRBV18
TGTGCCAGCTCACCACCCCGGACAGGAGCGAACACTGAAGCTTTCTTT
CASSPPRTGANTEAFF
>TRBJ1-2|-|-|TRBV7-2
TGTGCCAGCAGCGCCGAATCCGGCTATGGCTACACCTTC
CASSAESGYGYTF
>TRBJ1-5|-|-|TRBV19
TGTGCCAGTAGTGGGTCAGGGAATCAGCCCCAGCATTTT
CASSGSGNQPQHF
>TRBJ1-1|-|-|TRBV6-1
TGTGCCAGCAGTGAACTTTTTAGTAGGACTGAAGCTTTCTTT
CASSELFSRTEAFF
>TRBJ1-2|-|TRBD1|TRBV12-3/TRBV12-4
TGTGCCAGCAGTCCTTCGGGACAGGGGGCCGGGACCTTC
CASSPSGQGAGTF
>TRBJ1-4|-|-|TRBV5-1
TGCGCCAGCAGCTTGGTGGGACGGAATGAAAAACTGTTTTTT
CASSLVGRNEKLFF
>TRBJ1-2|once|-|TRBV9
TGTGCCAGCAGCGTATCCCCTCAGGCGATACGTAACTATGGCTACACCTTC
CASSVSPQAIRNYGYTF
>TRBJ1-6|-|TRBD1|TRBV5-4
TGTGCCAGCAGCTTGGAGGGACAGATGAGCTCCTATAATTCACCCCTCCACTTT
CASSLEGQMSSYNSPLHF
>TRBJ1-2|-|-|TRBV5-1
TGCGCCAGCAGCTTGTGGGGGGCGGGTGGCTACACCTTC
CASSLWGAGGYTF
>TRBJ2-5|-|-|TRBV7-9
TGTGCCAGCAGATCAACAGGGCAAGAGACCCAGTACTTC
CASRSTGQETQYF
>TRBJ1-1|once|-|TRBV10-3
TGTGCCATCAGTGAGGTGTATAGTCACATGAACACTGAAGCTTTCTTT
CAISEVYSHMNTEAFF
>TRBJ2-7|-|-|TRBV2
TGTGCCAGCAGTGAAGACCCCCCGAGACAGAGCTCCTACGAGCAGTACTTC
CASSEDPPRQSSYEQYF
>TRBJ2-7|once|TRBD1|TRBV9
TGTGCCAGCAGCGTAAATACTCGGGACAGTCCCTACGAGCAGTACTTC
CASSVNTRDSPYEQYF
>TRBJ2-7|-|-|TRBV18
TGTGCCAGCTCACCACGCCAGGGTCCCTACGAGCAGTACTTC
CASSPRQGPYEQYF
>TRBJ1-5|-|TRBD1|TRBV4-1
TGCGCCAGCAGCCAAGAGCGGACAGGATATCAGCCCCAGCATTTT
CASSQERTGYQPQHF
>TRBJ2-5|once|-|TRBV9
TGTGCCAGCAGCACGGACAGCCAAGAGACCCAGTACTTC
CASSTDSQETQYF
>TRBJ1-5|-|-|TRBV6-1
TGTGCCAGCAGTGAAGGGGGGAGGGGCAGTGAGCCCCAGCATTTT
CASSEGGRGSEPQHF
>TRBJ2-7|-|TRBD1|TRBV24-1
TGTGCCACCAGTGATCTCCGAGATCGGGACAGAGCCTACGAGCAGTACTTC
CATSDLRDRDRAYEQYF
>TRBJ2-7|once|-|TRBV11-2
TGTGCCAGCAGCTCTTCGATGGGGCCGGAATACGAGCAGTACTTC
CASSSSMGPEYEQYF
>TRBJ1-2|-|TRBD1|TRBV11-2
TGTGCCAGCAGCCAATTACAGGGGGCGCTGGCCGACTATGGCTACACCTTC
CASSQLQGALADYGYTF
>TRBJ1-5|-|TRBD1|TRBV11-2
TGTGCCAGCAGCTTAGGGGACAGGAATCAGCCCCAGCATTTT
CASSLGDRNQPQHF
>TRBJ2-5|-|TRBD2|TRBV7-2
TGTGCCAGCAGCCCCGGACTAGCGGGGGGGCGAGAGACCCAGTACTTC
CASSPGLAGGRETQYF
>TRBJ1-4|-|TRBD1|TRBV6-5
TGTGCCAGCAGGACAGGGACTGAAAAACTGTTTTTT
CASRTGTEKLFF
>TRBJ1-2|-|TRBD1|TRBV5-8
TGTGCCAGCAGCAGCTGGACAGGTGTCTATGGCTACACCTTC
CASSSWTGVYGYTF
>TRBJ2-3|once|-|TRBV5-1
TGCGCCAGCAGCTTGGACCGCACAGATACGCAGTATTTT
CASSLDRTDTQYF
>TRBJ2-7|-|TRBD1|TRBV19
TGTGCCAGTAGTATCCCGGGACAGGGCTACGAGCAGTACTTC
CASSIPGQGYEQYF